This T cell receptor (beta chain) was identified in a study of molecular identifiers for immune sequencing clone quantification (dated by TCRdb to the late 2010s). Concerning the study at large: In a replicate experiment, RNA from about 20,000 or 100,000 naive CD8 T cells was split into five aliquots, four of which were sequenced. This methods study benchmarked molecular-identifier clustering-based TCR repertoire sequencing (MIDCIRS) and TCR RNA copy counting, using CD8 T cells to do so. Broad study findings and their caveats: In CMV-specific effector cells, clones with more than 20 RNA copies accounted for over 98% of molecules, whereas in naive cells such clones accounted for under 1%. A single cell's worth of spiked-in Jurkat TCR RNA was reported detectable even among some 920,000 naive CD8 T cells. When barcode sub-clustering was omitted, TCR diversity was inflated by chimeric consensus sequences, with chimeras reaching as high as 47%. Modeling indicated roughly 3.2 TCR RNA copies recovered per cell, compared with about 10 by digital PCR, which implies a capture efficiency of 25% to 35%. Identical TCR molecules sharing a barcode could cause highly expanded clone sizes to be underestimated. The naive libraries included spiked-in Jurkat TCR RNA (around 10 copies' worth), and this RNA is not part of the donor repertoire.

This clonotype appeared many times. No antigen is known for it. No per-base quality is available; no much larger clone lies one base away. CDR1 and CDR2 were assigned from the germline V gene as LGHNA and YSLEER. The CDR3 measures 15 amino acids from cysteine to phenylalanine. Kept here is only the CDR3 DNA, which spans 45 bases and is read in frame from base 1. V lost 2 bases and J lost 2 bases, and the count of bases not matched to a germline gene is 4. Libraries of naive CD8 T cells were generated from roughly 21,000 to 960,000 sorted cells, with 10%, 30% or 50% of the purified RNA used. On a BD FACSAria II, naive CD8 T cells were FACS-sorted as CD8+CD4-CCR7+CD45RA+ and collected into RLT Plus buffer. To test detection sensitivity, Jurkat RNA equivalent to ten TCR copies was spiked into samples of roughly 19,000-1,000,000 naive CD8 T cells. CD8 T cells were enriched using RosetteSep CD8+ T Cell Enrichment Cocktail and Ficoll-Paque, and the enriched cells then underwent ACK red cell lysis.

The method behind the library was PCR. The run used a NextSeq 500. Bulk TCR libraries were made following a previously described method, with the TCR primers given in Table S5. Total RNA was purified with the Qiagen AllPrep DNA/RNA kit. Before any analysis, reads coming from multiple sequencing runs of the same library were combined into one pool. On the authors' methods: Reads were retained only if their TCR constant sequence matched exactly, and those retained reads were trimmed to 150 nt and grouped according to their 12-nt molecular barcodes. Reads inside each barcode group were sub-clustered using a 15% Levenshtein threshold, and a quality-weighted consensus sequence was constructed for each RNA molecule. Non-functional sequences were excluded, and lower-count sequences lying one edit away from another sequence were also excluded. Barcode sub-clusters with fewer than 20% of the maximum read count were removed, based on fitting two negative binomial distributions. The public reads were quality trimmed at Q25 with fastp and then assembled into clones with MiXCR by TCRdb, keeping productive beta chains. Rows matching on CDR3 protein sequence are summarized as one entry with the most common DNA and genes. The V and J calls were not made by the authors but by TCRdb's processing. The sample table holds approximately 97,000 distinct CDR3 sequences, of which around 24% were seen once. The top ten constitute around 0.92% of the sample.

This chain is built from TRBV4-3 and TRBJ2-7, and TRBD1 aligns with 9 junction nucleotides. Material for sequencing was naive CD8+ T cells from blood, with Jurkat cell RNA spiked in. Per the publication, the cell subset or site label means: FACS-sorted CD8+CD4-CCR7+CD45RA+ naive T cells. The origin of this receptor is a human donor in good health. Some libraries in this study had Jurkat cell RNA spiked in. The nucleotide sequence is given as TGCGCCAGCAGCCAAACCGGGACAGGGACCTACGAGCAGTACTTC. This is translated as CASSQTGTGTYEQYF.